This TCR beta chain was profiled in a study of Graves' ophthalmopathy and Graves' hyperthyroidism. The study excluded patients with other autoimmune diseases, uncontrolled infections, pregnancy or lactation. The diagnosis combined clinical symptoms, thyroxine, TRAb, thyroid ultrasound and orbital computed tomography scans. PBMCs were isolated by Ficoll-Paque density gradient centrifugation, using roughly 9.7 ml of fresh peripheral blood as the starting material. The CDR3 covers 13 residues. The germline gives CDR1 MDHEN, CDR2 SYDVKM. The V end lost 6 bases, the J end lost 7 bases, and 16 bases lay between the germline ends. The sequenced template was RNA, covering the TCR beta CDR3 region. Following a first-round RT-PCR that used HTBI primers, a second-round multiplex PCR was carried out. From the multiplex PCR reads, TCRdb called clonotypes with MiXCR, one entry per CDR3 protein. Found here are 210,000 or so distinct CDR3 sequences, under 30% of them singletons; the top ten hold approximately 9.6%.

For this clonotype: Antigen: not known.

Study observations and caveats: A majority of expanded thyroid clonotypes exceeding 0.001 frequency were likewise present in blood.

The receptor comes from a man in his fifties with Graves' ophthalmopathy. The chain combines TRBV28 with TRBJ2-7; perhaps TRBD2 as D (5 bases). The sample consisted of peripheral blood. In DNA, the CDR3 is TGTGCCAGCAGCCACCTAGTAGAGGGTGAGCAGTACTTC. As protein: CASSHLVEGEQYF.